This entry is about one T cell receptor (beta chain). These data come from a study of blood T cell repertoires in COVID-19. Overall study context: The study drew acute and convalescent COVID-19 samples from the United States, Italy and Spain. In each case, the material was cDNA or gDNA derived from T cells, B-cell-depleted T cells, or PBMCs.

Per germline, CDR1 LGHDT and CDR2 YNNKEL (reference sequence). The CDR3 is 15 amino acids. The V end was cut by 2 bases, the J end by 8 bases, with 18 bases between. Original processing methods: Nucleated cell number was recorded as an estimate derived from reference gene primer amplification. TCRdb keeps only in-frame clones here, not all; method: immunoSEQ multiplex PCR. Clonal size and the V and J genes are those of that table, whereas D and trimming came from the DNA. Of around 72,000 clones in the sample, roughly 81% were seen once. J is TRBJ1-1 and V is TRBV3-1 (or the pseudogene TRBV3-2); maybe TRBD1 (5 bases). The TCR was taken from an older woman with acute or convalescent COVID-19. Specimen: peripheral blood. As DNA, the CDR3 is TGTGCCAGCAGCCAACAGTCGGCAGGGACTTCAGAAGCTTTCTTT. Translation: CASSQQSAGTSEAFF.